This is a list of T cell receptor beta chains from one sample in a study of beta chain features in type 1 diabetes. Clones were read by immunoSEQ multiplex PCR, and TCRdb kept only the in-frame ones, dropping some. The data contain about 200,000 clones, about a tenth of them singletons. Sequencing was done on a sample of central memory CD4+ T cells from blood. These receptors all come from a man aged 18 to 29 in good health. CDR3s include the opening cysteine and the closing phenylalanine or tryptophan. The order of the fields is V gene, CDR3 length, CDR3 protein.

v_call: TRBV5-1; cdr3_length: 14; cdr3_aa: CASRRLAGDNEQFF
v_call: TRBV30; cdr3_length: 18; cdr3_aa: CAWSDRRNSVISNQPQHF
v_call: TRBV2; cdr3_length: 11; cdr3_aa: CASKGSIEQYF
v_call: TRBV5-1; cdr3_length: 14; cdr3_aa: CASRPGQGNYGYTF
v_call: TRBV7-7; cdr3_length: 15; cdr3_aa: CASSLRTGGFYEQYF
v_call: TRBV4-1; cdr3_length: 16; cdr3_aa: CASSQDRRGLGDTQYF
v_call: TRBV5-1; cdr3_length: 11; cdr3_aa: CASSFSEEQFF
v_call: TRBV7-9; cdr3_length: 13; cdr3_aa: CASSLWGTYEQYF
v_call: TRBV7-2; cdr3_length: 14; cdr3_aa: CASSADRGRDTQYF
v_call: TRBV7-9; cdr3_length: 16; cdr3_aa: CASSLWAQGIGFKQYF
v_call: TRBV30; cdr3_length: 16; cdr3_aa: CAYRLKGLAGGNEQFF
v_call: TRBV15; cdr3_length: 13; cdr3_aa: CATGVAGGDEQFF
v_call: TRBV7-2; cdr3_length: 14; cdr3_aa: CASSFASGNYEQYF
v_call: TRBV4-3; cdr3_length: 14; cdr3_aa: CASSQDDGAVTQYF
v_call: TRBV15; cdr3_length: 14; cdr3_aa: CATAKQMSNQPQHF
v_call: TRBV7-2; cdr3_length: 12; cdr3_aa: CASSSVGRPAFF
v_call: TRBV7-2; cdr3_length: 15; cdr3_aa: CASSFALLAADTQYF
v_call: TRBV15; cdr3_length: 14; cdr3_aa: CATTRTGGPNTQYF
v_call: TRBV27; cdr3_length: 15; cdr3_aa: CASSLSYSQTGELFF
v_call: TRBV10-3; cdr3_length: 15; cdr3_aa: CAIAVAAGGTDTQYF
v_call: TRBV10-3; cdr3_length: 16; cdr3_aa: CAIPARAESGANVLTF
v_call: TRBV19; cdr3_length: 14; cdr3_aa: CASSMGTGRTEAFF
v_call: TRBV5-1; cdr3_length: 15; cdr3_aa: CASSAEAGALYEQYF
v_call: TRBV29-1; cdr3_length: 12; cdr3_aa: CSVLGSGETQYF
v_call: TRBV7-9; cdr3_length: 14; cdr3_aa: CASRRDLGRNEQFF
v_call: TRBV7-3; cdr3_length: 14; cdr3_aa: CASSQGGNADTQYF
v_call: TRBV5-1; cdr3_length: 14; cdr3_aa: CASSDGTGGNEQFF
v_call: TRBV7-9; cdr3_length: 15; cdr3_aa: CASSSSGNWTDTQYF
v_call: TRBV29-1; cdr3_length: 13; cdr3_aa: CSSRDIYLETQYF
v_call: TRBV6-4; cdr3_length: 17; cdr3_aa: CASSDAIDWGRADTQYF
v_call: TRBV7-9; cdr3_length: 11; cdr3_aa: CASSLVGTQYF
v_call: TRBV4-2; cdr3_length: 14; cdr3_aa: CASSLAGAGGEQYF
v_call: TRBV11-3; cdr3_length: 14; cdr3_aa: CASRVLGEGDTQYF
v_call: TRBV7-3; cdr3_length: 13; cdr3_aa: CASSLRAGYEQYF
v_call: TRBV14; cdr3_length: 13; cdr3_aa: CASSFRGSDIQYF
v_call: TRBV29-1; cdr3_length: 11; cdr3_aa: CSVTGGGEQYF
v_call: TRBV18; cdr3_length: 16; cdr3_aa: CASSPRVAGDGETQYF
v_call: TRBV7-3; cdr3_length: 13; cdr3_aa: CASSLGSGDEQYF
v_call: TRBV9; cdr3_length: 14; cdr3_aa: CASSVAQGPQPQHF
v_call: TRBV2; cdr3_length: 12; cdr3_aa: CASSSTTDTQYF